The table lists the clone carrying this T cell receptor beta chain with many counts. Its specificity is unknown. The record originates from a study of T cells in Graves' hyperthyroidism and ophthalmopathy. Study-wide results and limits: It was a median approximately 7.1 months before onset that the model predicted ophthalmopathy. Ophthalmopathy stood apart from stable hyperthyroidism in a 13 V-J model.

Amplified regions were TCR beta CDR3 sequences from RNA transcripts. TCR CDR3 regions were first amplified by RT-PCR with HTBI primers. TCRdb processed the multiplex PCR reads anew with MiXCR; each CDR3 protein has one entry. The data contain about 420,000 distinct CDR3 sequences, around a sixth of them singletons. Per the germline V gene, CDR1 is DFQATT and CDR2 is SNEGSKA (reference sequence). This CDR3 has 16 residues. Trimming took 2 bases from V and 5 from J, leaving 19 bases between them. Using more than 8 ml of fresh peripheral blood, PBMCs were prepared. The chain carries TRBV20-1 and TRBJ2-1; either TRBD1 or TRBD2 may fit D (5 bases each). The clonotype originates from a woman under 30 with Graves' hyperthyroidism. The sample comprised blood. The CDR3 DNA reads as TGCAGTGCTAGACTATACCGGGACGGCCGACACAATGAGCAGTTCTTC. Amino acid sequence: CSARLYRDGRHNEQFF.